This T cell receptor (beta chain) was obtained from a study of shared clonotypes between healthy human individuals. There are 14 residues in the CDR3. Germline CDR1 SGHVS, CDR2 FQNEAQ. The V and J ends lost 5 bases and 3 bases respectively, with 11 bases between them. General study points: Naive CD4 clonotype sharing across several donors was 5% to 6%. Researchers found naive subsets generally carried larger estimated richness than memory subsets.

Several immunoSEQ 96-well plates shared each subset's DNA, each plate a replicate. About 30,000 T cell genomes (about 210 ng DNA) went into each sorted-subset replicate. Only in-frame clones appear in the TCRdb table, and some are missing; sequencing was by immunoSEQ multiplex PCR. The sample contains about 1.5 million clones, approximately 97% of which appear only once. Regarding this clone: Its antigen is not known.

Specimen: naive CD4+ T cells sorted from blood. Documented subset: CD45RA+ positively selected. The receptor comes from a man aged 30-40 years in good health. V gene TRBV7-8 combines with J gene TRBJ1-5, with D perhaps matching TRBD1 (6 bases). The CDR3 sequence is CASSTGQNNQPQHF. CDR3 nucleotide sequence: TGTGCCAGCAGCACCGGACAGAACAATCAGCCCCAGCATTTT.